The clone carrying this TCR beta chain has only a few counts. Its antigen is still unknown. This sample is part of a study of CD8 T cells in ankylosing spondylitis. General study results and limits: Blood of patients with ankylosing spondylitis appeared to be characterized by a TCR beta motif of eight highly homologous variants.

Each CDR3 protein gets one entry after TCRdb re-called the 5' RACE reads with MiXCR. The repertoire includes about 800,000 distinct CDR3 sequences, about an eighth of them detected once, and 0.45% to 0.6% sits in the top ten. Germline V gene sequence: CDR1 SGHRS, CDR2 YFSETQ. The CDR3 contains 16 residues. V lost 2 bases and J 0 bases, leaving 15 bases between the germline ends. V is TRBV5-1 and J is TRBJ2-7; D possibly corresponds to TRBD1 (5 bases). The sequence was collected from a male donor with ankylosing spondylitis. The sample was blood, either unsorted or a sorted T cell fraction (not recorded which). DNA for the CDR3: TGCGCCAGCAGCTTTGACCAGGGCGAGGTCTCCTACGAGCAGTACTTC. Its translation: CASSFDQGEVSYEQYF.